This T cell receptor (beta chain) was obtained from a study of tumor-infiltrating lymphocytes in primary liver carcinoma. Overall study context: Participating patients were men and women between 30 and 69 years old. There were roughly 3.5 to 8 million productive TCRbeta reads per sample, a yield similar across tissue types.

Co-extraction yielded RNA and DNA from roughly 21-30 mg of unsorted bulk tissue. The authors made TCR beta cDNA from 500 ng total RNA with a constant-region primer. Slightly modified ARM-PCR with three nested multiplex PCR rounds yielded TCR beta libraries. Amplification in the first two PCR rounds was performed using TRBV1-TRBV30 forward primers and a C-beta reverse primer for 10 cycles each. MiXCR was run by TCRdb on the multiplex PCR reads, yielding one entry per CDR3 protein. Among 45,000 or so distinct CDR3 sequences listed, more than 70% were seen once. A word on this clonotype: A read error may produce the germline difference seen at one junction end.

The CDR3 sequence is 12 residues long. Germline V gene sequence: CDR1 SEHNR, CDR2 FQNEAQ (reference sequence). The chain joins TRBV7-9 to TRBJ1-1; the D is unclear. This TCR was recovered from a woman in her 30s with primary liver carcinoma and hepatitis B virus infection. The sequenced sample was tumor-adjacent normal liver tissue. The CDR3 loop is CVSTTDATEGFF. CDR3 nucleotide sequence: TGTGTCAGCACCACGGACGCCACTGAAGGTTTCTTT.